These 21 T cell receptor beta chains came from one sample sequenced in a study of shared clonotypes between healthy human individuals. The protocol was immunoSEQ multiplex PCR, while the TCRdb copy is restricted to in-frame clones and leaves out a portion. The sample carries hundreds of thousands of clones, about 96% recorded once. Only CD45RO-negative cells positively selected for CCR7 counted as naive CD8 cells, so terminally differentiated effector memory CD45RA+ cells were excluded. Sequencing used naive CD8+ T cells sorted from blood. The receptors originated from a woman in her 30s in good health.

The V call is TRBV2, the J call TRBJ2-1, with 12 bases that match TRBD2. Germline trimming cut 3 bases from V and 8 bases from J; bases unmatched to any gene: 5. The CDR3 consists of 15 residues. CDR1 is SNHLY, CDR2 FYNNEI, per germline. The CDR3 is CASSEAGLAGHEQFF. The CDR3 bases are TGTGCCAGCAGTGAGGCGGGACTAGCGGGCCATGAGCAGTTCTTC.

The V call is TRBV5-4, the J call TRBJ1-1, with D unclear. V lost 2 bases and J 1 base, leaving 6 bases between the germline ends. CDR1 is SGHNT, CDR2 YYREEE, per germline (reference sequence). The CDR3 length is 13 residues. DNA of the CDR3: TGTGCCAGCAGCTTTGGCGAGAACACTGAAGCTTTCTTT. It specifies CASSFGENTEAFF. Complete variable domain (other parts from reference TRBV5-4 and TRBJ1-1): ETGVTQSPTHLIKTRGQQVTLRCSSQSGHNTVSWYQQALGQGPQFIFQYYREEENGRGNFPPRFSGLQFPNYSSELNVNALELDDSALYLCASSFGENTEAFFGQGTRLTVV.

The V and J genes are TRBV28 and TRBJ2-5, with D uncertain. Trimming stripped 6 bases from V and 4 bases from J, with 6 bases between. CDR1 and CDR2 from the germline V gene are MDHEN and SYDVKM. The CDR3 has 11 amino acids. In DNA form, the CDR3 reads TGTGCCAGCAGATACGGAGAGACCCAGTACTTC. This sequence encodes CASRYGETQYF.

The genes are TRBV27 and TRBJ2-1; 9 bases map to TRBD2. The V segment lost 7 bases and the J segment 0 bases; nucleotides outside the gene matches: 22. This CDR3 has 21 residues. Germline CDR1 MNHEY, CDR2 SMNVEV (reference sequence). CDR3 nucleotides: TGTGCCAGCACCACCCCGGGGCCCACTAGCGGGTCACCGAGCTCCTACAATGAGCAGTTCTTC. Its translation is CASTTPGPTSGSPSSYNEQFF.

This chain links TRBV27 with TRBJ2-3, with TRBD1 as a possible D gene (6 bases). V gave up 8 bases and J gave up 1 base, with 16 bases separating them. CDR3 length: 15 residues. Germline values: CDR1 MNHEY, CDR2 SMNVEV (reference sequence). The CDR3 DNA reads TGTGCCAGCGGCGGACTGGGGGCGGGCACAGATACGCAGTATTTT. It is translated as CASGGLGAGTDTQYF.

This chain joins TRBV5-8 and TRBJ1-1, with D possibly being TRBD1 (5 bases). The ends were cut back, 0 bases at V and 11 bases at J, with 8 bases in the middle. The CDR3 consists of 11 residues. Germline V lookup: CDR1 SGHTS, CDR2 YDEGEE. This CDR3 is CASSLGTRAFF. The CDR3 DNA reads as TGTGCCAGCAGCTTGGGGACACGGGCTTTCTTT.

V is TRBV4-1 and J is TRBJ2-4; possible D gene TRBD2, 6 bases. The V end was cut by 3 bases, the J end by 0 bases, with 18 bases between. The CDR3 runs to 18 residues. Germline V CDR1 and CDR2: MGHRA, YSYEKL. The CDR3 spells CASSHALPGEEAKNIQYF. CDR3 nucleotides: TGCGCCAGCAGCCACGCTTTACCGGGGGAAGAAGCCAAAAACATTCAGTACTTC.

V gene TRBV28 combines with J gene TRBJ1-4; D uncertain. V lost 2 bases and J 5 bases, leaving 6 bases between the germline ends. The CDR3 is made up of 13 amino acids. Germline CDR1 reads MDHEN; CDR2 reads SYDVKM. The CDR3 DNA follows: TGTGCCAGCAGTTTAGGGAGGAATGAAAAACTGTTTTTT. Its translation is CASSLGRNEKLFF.

The rearrangement uses TRBV5-1 and TRBJ1-1; tentatively, D is TRBD1 (6 bases). Germline values: CDR1 SGHRS, CDR2 YFSETQ. The germline V and J ends were trimmed by 0 bases and 5 bases, with 14 bases remaining between them. There are 15 residues in the CDR3. CDR3 in amino acids: CASSLERGRGTEAFF. The CDR3 coding sequence is TGCGCCAGCAGCTTGGAACGGGGGCGCGGTACTGAAGCTTTCTTT.

This clone was seen more than once but under ten times. Other DNA sequences in the same sample also yield this CDR3. The chain recombines TRBV2 with TRBJ2-5; no definite D call. This CDR3 is 12 amino acids long. The V gene's germline CDR1 is SNHLY and CDR2 FYNNEI. V lost 3 bases and J lost 4, with 6 bases in between. In DNA, the CDR3 is TGTGCCAGCAGTGACGGGTTAGAGACCCAGTACTTC. Translating gives CASSDGLETQYF.

V is TRBV27 and J is TRBJ2-5; 7 bases align to TRBD1. The J call is uncertain, as TRBJ2-7 better fits the DNA end. There are 13 residues in the CDR3. Looked up from germline, CDR1 is MNHEY and CDR2 is SMNVEV (reference sequence). The CDR3 DNA sequence: TGTGCCACCCAGACAGGGACGTCCTACGAGCAGTACTTC. Encoded protein: CATQTGTSYEQYF.

This chain joins TRBV14 and TRBJ1-1; no definite D call. CDR3 length: 13 residues. Per germline, CDR1 SGHDN and CDR2 FVKESK. V lost 7 bases and J 5 bases, leaving 14 bases between the germline ends. For the CDR3, the DNA is TGTGCCAGCACCCGCGGAGCGACGACTGAAGCTTTCTTT. It yields the protein CASTRGATTEAFF. Together with reference TRBV14 and TRBJ1-1, the CDR3 gives the full variable domain: EAGVTQFPSHSVIEKGQTVTLRCDPISGHDNLYWYRRVMGKEIKFLLHFVKESKQDESGMPNNRFLAERTGGTYSTLKVQPAELEDSGVYFCASTRGATTEAFFGQGTRLTVV.

The rearrangement joins TRBV6-1 to TRBJ1-1, with D maybe TRBD1 (6 bases). Trimming cost V 3 bases and J 3 bases, with 11 bases left between them. CDR1 is MNHNS and CDR2 is SASEGT in the germline V gene. This CDR3 comprises 14 residues. The CDR3 nucleotides read TGTGCCAGCAGTGATCTCAGGGGTGACACTGAAGCTTTCTTT. Protein product: CASSDLRGDTEAFF.

With regard to this clone: Other DNA sequences in the sample encode the same CDR3. The chain couples TRBV27 to TRBJ2-3; D may match TRBD1 or TRBD2 (6 bases each). CDR1 and CDR2 from the germline V gene are MNHEY and SMNVEV (reference sequence). This CDR3 has 14 residues. Trimming cost V 3 bases and J 5 bases, with 12 bases left between them. The CDR3 DNA is TGTGCCAGCAGTTTTGGGGGGCGCGGAGATACGCAGTATTTT. Translating it yields CASSFGGRGDTQYF.

The rearrangement joins TRBV7-9 to TRBJ1-1, with D perhaps TRBD1 (6 bases). Germline assignment: CDR1 SEHNR and CDR2 FQNEAQ (reference sequence). V shed 7 bases and J shed 7 bases, with 10 bases lying between them. This CDR3 contains 11 residues. CDR3 sequence (DNA): TGTGCCAGCAATTCGGACAGTGAAGCTTTCTTT. This codes for CASNSDSEAFF.

The genes are TRBV27 and TRBJ1-1; TRBD1 agrees at 8 bases. Trimming at V came to 5 bases and at J to 9 bases, leaving 5 bases not matched to a gene. The CDR3 is 12 residues long. Germline-derived CDR1 and CDR2 are MNHEY and SMNVEV (reference sequence). The CDR3 spells CASSLGQGQAFF. The CDR3 DNA follows: TGTGCCAGCAGTCTCGGACAGGGACAAGCTTTCTTT.

The chain recombines TRBV7-9 with TRBJ2-5, with D unresolved. Trimming removed 2 bases at V and 11 bases at J, with 18 bases between. There are 14 residues in the CDR3. CDR1 is SEHNR and CDR2 is FQNEAQ in the germline V gene (reference sequence). In nucleotides, the CDR3 is TGTGCCAGCAGCTTATCCGGCTCCTCCTCAGAGCAGTACTTC. Amino acid sequence: CASSLSGSSSEQYF.

The chain recombines TRBV28 with TRBJ2-3; TRBD2 matches at 11 bases. The CDR3 runs 16 residues. Losses at the gene ends were 6 bases for V and 1 base for J; bases not matched to a gene: 6. The germline V gene encodes CDR1 MDHEN and CDR2 SYDVKM. In DNA form, the CDR3 reads TGTGCCAGCAGCTTAGCGGGAGGGCCCGGCACAGATACGCAGTATTTT. Translation gives CASSLAGGPGTDTQYF.

This clone was observed once. The chain carries TRBV28 and TRBJ1-4; possibly TRBD1 for D (5 bases). V shed 2 bases and J shed 6 bases, with 16 bases lying between them. From germline, CDR1 is MDHEN and CDR2 SYDVKM. The CDR3 covers 16 residues. The DNA for the CDR3 is TGTGCCAGCAGTTTAGGCTTATTCGGGGGTGATGAAAAACTGTTTTTT. Translation gives CASSLGLFGGDEKLFF.

V and J are TRBV2 and TRBJ2-7, with 7 bases lining up with TRBD2. This CDR3 is built from 13 residues. Looked up from germline, CDR1 is SNHLY and CDR2 is FYNNEI. V was clipped by 4 bases and J by 3 bases; unmatched bases: 3. CDR3 amino acids: CASSASGHYEQYF. CDR3 in DNA: TGTGCCAGCAGTGCTAGCGGACACTACGAGCAGTACTTC.

The chain has TRBV11-1 and TRBJ2-1; 8 nucleotides agree with TRBD2. Germline CDR1 and CDR2: SGHAT and FQDESV (reference sequence). V was clipped by 4 bases and J by 4 bases; unmatched bases: 6. The CDR3 is 15 residues long. CDR3 loop: CASSYRLATYNEQFF. Written as DNA, the CDR3 is TGTGCCAGCAGCTATCGACTAGCGACGTACAATGAGCAGTTCTTC.